The clone carrying this TCR beta chain was found a few times. Other DNA sequences in this sample translate to the same CDR3. The CDR3 contains 15 residues. Germline V gene lookup returns CDR1 SNHLY and CDR2 FYNNEI. V was pared by 4 bases and J by 2 bases, with 14 bases between. This sample was included in a study of blood T cell repertoires in COVID-19. Assay used: immunoSEQ multiplex PCR; TCRdb lists only in-frame clones, some missing. The data show roughly 340,000 clones, about 88% seen once. The V call is TRBV2, the J call TRBJ1-1, with a tentative D call TRBD1 (5 bases). Sequenced: peripheral blood. This TCR derives from a woman in her 70s with COVID-19, enrolled during active disease. CDR3 residues: CASSGGGTLNTEAFF. The CDR3 nucleotides read TGTGCCAGCAGTGGGGGAGGGACCCTAAACACTGAAGCTTTCTTT.